This T cell receptor beta chain is from a study of T cell clones after liver transplantation. Study overall: Third-party-reactive TCRbeta sequences from pre-transplant mixed lymphocyte reactions served as antigen-independent comparators. Tolerance: complete withdrawal held at least one year, liver enzymes staying within twice normal. Findings and caveats of the study: In two subjects, few donor cells limited the measurable donor-reactive repertoire.

Only in-frame clones appear in the TCRdb table, and some are missing; sequencing was by immunoSEQ multiplex PCR. The sample shows 95,000 to 130,000 clones, around nine tenths of them seen only once. A note on this clone: The antigen remains unidentified.

Sequencing was performed on CD4+ T cells from blood, taken 12 months after liver transplant. The clonotype originates from a human patient who received a liver transplant. Some T cells may be provided by the graft donor.

CDR3 bases: TGTGCCAGCAGCCGTGGAGGGCACAATGAGCAGTTCTTC. This sequence encodes CASSRGGHNEQFF. The genes are TRBV11-3 and TRBJ2-1; TRBD2 is a possible D gene (6 bases). Trimming cost V 5 bases and J 5 bases, with 10 bases left between them. CDR1 and CDR2 (germline): SGHNT, YENEEA. The CDR3 contains 13 residues. The whole variable domain, filled in from reference TRBV11-3 and TRBJ2-1, reads EAGVVQSPRYKIIEKKQPVAFWCNPISGHNTLYWYLQNLGQGPELLIRYENEEAVDDSQLPKDRFSAERLKGVDSTLKIQPAELGDSAVYLCASSRGGHNEQFFGPGTRLTVL.